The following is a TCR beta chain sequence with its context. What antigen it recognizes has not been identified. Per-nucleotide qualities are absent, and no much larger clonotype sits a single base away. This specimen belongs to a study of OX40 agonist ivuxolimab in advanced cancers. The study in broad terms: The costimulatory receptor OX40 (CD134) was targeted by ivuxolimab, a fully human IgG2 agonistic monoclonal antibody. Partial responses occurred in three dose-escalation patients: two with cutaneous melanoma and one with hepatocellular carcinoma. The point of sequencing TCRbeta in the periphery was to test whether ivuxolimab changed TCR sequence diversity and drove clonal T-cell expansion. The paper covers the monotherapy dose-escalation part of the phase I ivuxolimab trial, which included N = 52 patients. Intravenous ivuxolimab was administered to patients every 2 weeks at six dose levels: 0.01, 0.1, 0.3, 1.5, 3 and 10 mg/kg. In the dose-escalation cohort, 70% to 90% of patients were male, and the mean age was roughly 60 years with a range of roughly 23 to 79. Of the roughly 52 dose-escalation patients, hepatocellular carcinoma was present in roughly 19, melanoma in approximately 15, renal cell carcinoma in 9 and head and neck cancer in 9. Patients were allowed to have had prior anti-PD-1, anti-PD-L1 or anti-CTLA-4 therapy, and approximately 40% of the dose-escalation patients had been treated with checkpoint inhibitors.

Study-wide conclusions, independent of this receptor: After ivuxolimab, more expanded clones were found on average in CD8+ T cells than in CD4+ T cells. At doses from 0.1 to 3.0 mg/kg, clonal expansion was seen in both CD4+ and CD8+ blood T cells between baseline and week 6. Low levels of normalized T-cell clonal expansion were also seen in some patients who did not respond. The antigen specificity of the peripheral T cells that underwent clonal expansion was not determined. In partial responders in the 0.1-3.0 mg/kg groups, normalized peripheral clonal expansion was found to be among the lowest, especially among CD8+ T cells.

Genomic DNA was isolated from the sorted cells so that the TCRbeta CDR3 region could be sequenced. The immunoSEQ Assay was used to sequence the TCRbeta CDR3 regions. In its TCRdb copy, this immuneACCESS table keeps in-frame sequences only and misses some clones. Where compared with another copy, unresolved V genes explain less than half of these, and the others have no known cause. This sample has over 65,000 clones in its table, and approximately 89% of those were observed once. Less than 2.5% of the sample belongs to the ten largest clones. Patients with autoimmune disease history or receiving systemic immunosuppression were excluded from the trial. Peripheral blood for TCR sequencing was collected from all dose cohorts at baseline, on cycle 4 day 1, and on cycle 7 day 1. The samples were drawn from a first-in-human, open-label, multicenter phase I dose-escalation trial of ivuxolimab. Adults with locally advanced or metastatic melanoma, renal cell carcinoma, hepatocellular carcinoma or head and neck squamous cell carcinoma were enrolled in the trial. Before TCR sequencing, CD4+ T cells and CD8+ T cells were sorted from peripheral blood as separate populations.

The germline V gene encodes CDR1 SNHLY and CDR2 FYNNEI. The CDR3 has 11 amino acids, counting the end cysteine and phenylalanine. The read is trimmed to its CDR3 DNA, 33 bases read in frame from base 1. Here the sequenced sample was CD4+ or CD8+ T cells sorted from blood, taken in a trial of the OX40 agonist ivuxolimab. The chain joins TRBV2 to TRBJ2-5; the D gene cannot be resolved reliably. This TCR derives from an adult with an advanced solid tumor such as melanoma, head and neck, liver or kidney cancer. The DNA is TGTGTCTGGGCCGAGTTCGAGACCCAGTACTTC. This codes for CVWAEFETQYF.